This TCR beta chain comes out of a study of technical replicates of blood from several donors (dated by TCRdb to the late 2010s). Worth noting for this clone: This receptor's antigen is unknown. There are no base qualities to consult, and no much larger clone falls within one base.

The CDR1 and CDR2 encoded by the germline V gene (reference sequence) are SSHAT and FNYEAQ. Spanning cysteine to phenylalanine, the CDR3 consists of 15 amino acids. The CDR3 DNA has 45 bases and is translated from base 1. The germline V end is reduced by 5 bases and the J end by 2 bases; junction bases left unmatched: 7. Libraries were built with the immunoSEQ multiplex PCR assay. The immuneACCESS repertoire file appears here via TCRdb, limited to in-frame rearrangements. These files lack a portion of the clones; in checked studies, under half of the deficit traces to unresolved V genes, and the cause of the others is not known. This sample lists 74,000 or so clones; approximately 97% were detected once. The top ten clones comprise nearly 0.2% of the sample.

This sequence originates from a human donor in good health. What was sequenced was T cells isolated from PBMCs. The chain is made from TRBV7-7 and TRBJ2-7; TRBD2 fits 9 bases in the junction. The nucleotide sequence is given as TGTGCCAGCAGCGTTGCTAGCGGGGAGACCTACGAGCAGTACTTC. It specifies CASSVASGETYEQYF.